Following are 30 T cell receptor beta chains from one sample sequenced in a study of tumor-infiltrating lymphocytes in primary liver carcinoma. Researchers generated TCR beta cDNA from approximately 0.55 ug of total RNA, relying on a constant-region primer. Three-round nested multiplex PCR performed with slightly modified ARM-PCR produced the TCR beta libraries. Amplification in the first two PCR rounds was performed using TRBV1-TRBV30 forward primers and a C-beta reverse primer for about 10 cycles each. TCRdb recomputed calls from the multiplex PCR reads with MiXCR, one row per CDR3 protein. The data show about 180,000 distinct CDR3 sequences, over 45% seen once. Unsorted whole blood yielded the blood RNA, and germline DNA was also extracted. Sequencing was performed on peripheral blood. The receptors originated from a man aged 40-50 years with primary liver carcinoma and hepatitis B virus infection.

In regard to this clonotype: Here the CDR3 omits its conserved ending phenylalanine or tryptophan, so a read error is the likely source. The chain couples TRBV11-2 to TRBJ2-1; unclear D gene. The germline V gene has CDR1 SGHAT and CDR2 FQNNGV. This CDR3 is built from 12 residues. The CDR3 DNA sequence: TGTGACAGCAGCTTAGATCGCAATGAGCAGTTCTAC. Translating gives CDSSLDRNEQFY.

As regards this clonotype: An end of the junction differs from the germline gene, which may be a read error. The gene calls are TRBV4-1 and TRBJ2-7; TRBD1 might be the D (5 bases). Germline assignment: CDR1 MGHRA and CDR2 YSYEKL. The CDR3 runs to 14 residues. The CDR3 DNA follows: TGTGCCAGCAGCCAAGATATAGGGGAATACGAGCAGTACTTC. As protein: CASSQDIGEYEQYF.

About this clonotype itself: The junction departs from germline at one end; a sequencing error may be responsible. The chain is built from TRBV14 and TRBJ2-7; D is possibly TRBD1 or TRBD2 (5 bases each). The CDR3 length is 14 residues. Germline V gene lookup returns CDR1 SGHDN and CDR2 FVKESK. CDR3 loop: CASSQVVGTYEQYF. CDR3 bases: TGTGCCAGCAGCCAAGTGGTCGGGACGTACGAACAGTACTTC.

This clonotype came up a few times. This sequence joins TRBV6-1 and TRBJ2-5; TRBD1 aligns across 11 bases. V shed 6 bases and J 5 bases; nucleotides not matched to a gene: 11. The length of the CDR3 is 16 residues. The V gene's germline CDR1 is MNHNS and CDR2 SASEGT. For the CDR3, the DNA is TGTGCCAGCAGCCCCGGACAGGGGGCACTTTGGGAGACCCAGTACTTC. Translating it yields CASSPGQGALWETQYF.

The rearrangement uses TRBV12-3 or TRBV12-4 and TRBJ2-3, with TRBD1 identical over 9 bases. The CDR3 is 17 amino acids. The J segment lost 0 bases and the V segment lost 2 bases, leaving 6 bases of the junction unmatched. The CDR3 protein is CASSLLHRGPSTDTQYF. The CDR3 bases are TGTGCCAGCAGTTTACTTCACAGGGGGCCCAGCACAGATACGCAGTATTTT.

The sample holds many counts of this clonotype. One end of the junction is discordant with germline, which a read error may explain. This chain connects TRBV11-2 to TRBJ1-2; D possibly corresponds to TRBD1 (6 bases). CDR3 length: 13 amino acids. The germline V gene encodes CDR1 SGHAT and CDR2 FQNNGV. CDR3 protein: CVSSLGTLDGYTF. CDR3 bases: TGTGTCAGCAGCTTAGGGACACTTGATGGCTACACCTTC.

The V gene is TRBV6-5, the J gene TRBJ2-6; 8 bases are shared with TRBD1. Germline V gives CDR1 MNHEY, CDR2 SVGAGI. Trimming at V came to 4 bases and at J to 4 bases, leaving 15 bases not matched to a gene. The CDR3 loop spans 19 amino acids. CDR3 amino acids: CASSSPLDRVPNGANVLTF. The CDR3 DNA reads TGTGCCAGCAGTTCCCCCCTGGACAGGGTTCCGAACGGGGCCAACGTCCTGACTTTC.

The chain recombines TRBV2 with TRBJ1-2; 9 bases agree with TRBD1. The CDR3 consists of 12 residues. Germline assignment: CDR1 SNHLY and CDR2 FYNNEI. The CDR3 coding sequence is TGTGCTTCGGGACAGGGAGCCTATGGCTACACCTTC. Translation: CASGQGAYGYTF.

This clonotype was detected only once. The chain joins TRBV6-6 to TRBJ2-7; no definite D call. V lost 2 bases and J 4 bases, leaving 12 bases between the germline ends. CDR3 length: 14 amino acids. Germline CDR1 and CDR2: MNHNY and SVGAGI (reference sequence). The chain's CDR3 is CASSYLGHLYEQYF. CDR3 DNA: TGTGCCAGCAGTTACCTCGGGCACCTGTACGAGCAGTACTTC.

On this clonotype itself: Given the absence of the conserved phenylalanine or tryptophan at the CDR3 end, a read error is likely. The chain recombines TRBV11-3 with TRBJ2-2, with 9 bases identical to TRBD2. Germline CDR1 is SGHNT and CDR2 is YENEEA. The CDR3 length is 16 residues. The V segment lost 4 bases and the J segment 7 bases; nucleotides outside the gene matches: 10. The CDR3 sequence is CASSSWAGGSIGELFL. CDR3 sequence (DNA): TGTGCCAGCAGCTCGTGGGCGGGAGGGAGCATCGGGGAGCTGTTTTTG.

With regard to this clonotype: One junction end does not reproduce the germline sequence, and a read error may be involved. This chain uses TRBV11-2 with TRBJ1-1; D remains unclear. The germline CDR1 and CDR2 sequences are SGHAT and FQNNGV. The CDR3 runs 16 residues. The CDR3, as DNA: TGTGCCAGCAGCTTCGATTTGTGCGGAAGAGTCGCTGAAGCCTTATTT. This sequence encodes CASSFDLCGRVAEALF.

V gene TRBV6-6 combines with J gene TRBJ2-4; 7 nucleotides line up with TRBD2. V gave up 0 bases and J gave up 5 bases; unmatched junction bases: 4. This CDR3 has 15 residues. Germline lookup yields CDR1 MNHNY and CDR2 SVGAGI (reference sequence). CDR3 in amino acids: CASSYSGGIENIQYF. CDR3 nucleotide sequence: TGTGCCAGCAGTTACTCGGGGGGGATTGAAAACATTCAGTACTTC.

The rearrangement links TRBV5-4 to TRBJ2-2, with D possibly being TRBD2 (5 bases). Trimming removed 4 bases at V and 4 bases at J, with 20 bases between. From germline, CDR1 is SGHNT and CDR2 YYREEE (reference sequence). The length of the CDR3 is 17 residues. The CDR3 coding sequence is TGTGCCAGCAGCCCGAGCGGTAGGGAATCGGTCACCGGGGAGCTGTTTTTT. It specifies CASSPSGRESVTGELFF.

In its sample, this clonotype was seen a few times. This CDR3 is CASSFDRVGADTQYF. For the CDR3, the DNA is TGTGCCAGCAGTTTCGACAGGGTTGGGGCAGATACGCAGTATTTT. The chain links TRBV6-5 to TRBJ2-3; 7 bases are a match to TRBD1. Trimming removed 4 bases from V and 4 bases from J; junction bases left unmatched: 8. CDR3 length: 15 amino acids. The germline gives CDR1 MNHEY, CDR2 SVGAGI.

A note on this clonotype: Mismatch with germline at one junction end may stem from a read error. The chain uses TRBV5-1 and TRBJ2-7, with TRBD1 matching 8 bases. The CDR3 sequence is 13 residues long. Germline V CDR1 and CDR2: SGHRS, YFSETQ. The CDR3 DNA reads as TGCGCCAGCAGCTTTGGACAGGGACTCGAGAAGTACTTC. This gives the protein CASSFGQGLEKYF.

Of note for this clonotype: One end of the junction does not line up with germline, which may come from a read error. The chain combines TRBV29-1 with TRBJ2-3; 10 bases line up with TRBD1. The CDR3 totals 14 residues. Germline V gene sequence: CDR1 SQVTM, CDR2 ANQGSEA. CDR3 DNA: TGTAGCGTCCCGGGACAGGGGATGAGAGATATGCAGTATTTT. Translation gives CSVPGQGMRDMQYF.

In this sample, this clonotype turned up many times. The CDR3 region is CASSLVAGGYGNEQFF. CDR3 in DNA: TGTGCCAGCAGCTTAGTTGCTGGCGGGTACGGAAATGAGCAGTTCTTC. The V call is TRBV7-8, the J call TRBJ2-1; D perhaps matches TRBD2 (5 bases). The CDR3 is made up of 16 amino acids. Trimming pared 1 base from V and 7 bases from J, leaving 17 bases between. Germline V CDR1 and CDR2: SGHVS, FQNEAQ.

This clonotype appeared a few times. The chain carries TRBV29-1 and TRBJ1-2, with no clear D. Germline-derived CDR1 and CDR2 are SQVTM and ANQGSEA. The CDR3 is made up of 13 amino acids. Trimming took off 2 bases at V and 7 bases at J, with 14 bases between the two ends. The CDR3 region has the DNA TGCAGCGTTGAACCGCGAGGAGGGTCTGGCTACACCTTC. It is translated as CSVEPRGGSGYTF. Complete variable domain (other parts from reference TRBV29-1 and TRBJ1-2): SAVISQKPSRDICQRGTSLTIQCQVDSQVTMMFWYRQQPGQSLTLIATANQGSEATYESGFVIDKFPISRPNLTFSTLTVSNMSPEDSSIYLCSVEPRGGSGYTFGSGTRLTVV.

The V and J genes are TRBV11-2 and TRBJ2-5, with a possible D match to TRBD1 (5 bases). The length of the CDR3 is 15 residues. CDR1 is SGHAT and CDR2 is FQNNGV in the germline V gene. The CDR3 reads CANSIQASGRETQYF. For the CDR3, the DNA is TGTGCTAACAGCATCCAAGCCTCAGGGCGGGAGACCCAGTACTTC.

As to this clonotype: A read error may produce the germline difference seen at one junction end. The rearrangement uses TRBV11-2 and TRBJ2-6; perhaps TRBD1 as D (5 bases). The CDR3 is 16 amino acids. Germline lookup yields CDR1 SGHAT and CDR2 FQNNGV. Here the CDR3 DNA reads TGTGCCAGCAGCAGGGGATATAGCTCTGGGGCCAACGTCCTGAGTTTC. Translation gives CASSRGYSSGANVLSF.

Of note for this clonotype: The CDR3 ends on some other residue instead of the conserved phenylalanine or tryptophan, so this is likely a read error. V usage is TRBV6-5 and J usage is TRBJ2-1; 7 bases line up with TRBD2. The V gene's germline CDR1 is MNHEY and CDR2 SVGAGI. V shed 5 bases, J shed 7 bases, and the junction held 11 bases outside the gene matches. CDR3 length equals 15 residues. CDR3 sequence reads: CASSEAAGARNEQFV. CDR3 DNA sequence: TGTGCCAGCAGTGAAGCCGCGGGAGCGAGAAATGAGCAGTTCGTC.

The gene calls are TRBV6-1 and TRBJ1-1; D is unresolved. The CDR3 is 13 amino acids. Germline CDR1 reads MNHNS; CDR2 reads SASEGT. Trimming took off 6 bases at V and 0 bases at J, with 8 bases between the two ends. Written as DNA, the CDR3 is TGTGCCAGCAGCCTGAATTTGAACACTGAAGCTTTCTTT. This gives the protein CASSLNLNTEAFF.

The rearrangement joins TRBV5-6 to TRBJ2-1, with D possibly TRBD2 on 6 matching bases. CDR3 length: 16 amino acids. The germline V and J ends were trimmed by 4 bases and 3 bases, with 17 bases remaining between them. CDR1 SGHDT and CDR2 YYEEEE come from the germline V gene. This CDR3 reads CASSQWAGKGYNEQFF. The DNA for the CDR3 is TGTGCCAGCAGCCAATGGGCGGGAAAGGGCTACAATGAGCAGTTCTTC.

The chain recombines TRBV29-1 with TRBJ2-1, with TRBD1 identical over 7 bases. Trimming removed 6 bases from V and 2 bases from J; junction bases left unmatched: 4. CDR1 SQVTM and CDR2 ANQGSEA come from the germline V gene. This CDR3 has 13 residues. CDR3 nucleotide sequence: TGCAGCGTGAAGACAGGGACCTACAATGAGCAGTTCTTC. Protein: CSVKTGTYNEQFF.

This clonotype was counted a single time. The chain carries TRBV28 and TRBJ2-5; 7 bases are a match to TRBD1. V trimming: 4 bases; J trimming: 1 base; junction bases outside the gene matches: 6. Germline V lookup: CDR1 MDHEN, CDR2 SYDVKM. CDR3 length: 15 residues. CDR3 nucleotide sequence: TGTGCCAGCAGTTCTCCGGGACAGCTCCAAGAGACCCAGTACTTC. Translating gives CASSSPGQLQETQYF.

The chain has TRBV6-5 and TRBJ1-2, with D possibly matching TRBD1 (5 bases). V was shortened by 7 bases and J by 7 bases, with 19 bases between the two germline ends. The CDR3 has 14 amino acids. Germline V gene lookup returns CDR1 MNHEY and CDR2 SVGAGI. The CDR3 is CASIKRGGAFGYTF. DNA of the CDR3: TGTGCCAGCATAAAGAGGGGAGGGGCGTTTGGCTACACCTTC.

The chain uses TRBV6-5 and TRBJ2-2, with 11 bases aligning to TRBD2. J was trimmed by 8 bases and V by 6 bases; bases with no gene match: 11. This CDR3 has 16 amino acids. CDR1 MNHEY and CDR2 SVGAGI come from the germline V gene. The CDR3 bases are TGTGCCAGCAGCCTCGGACTAGCGGGTATAACGGGGGAGCTGTTTTTT. It specifies CASSLGLAGITGELFF.

Notes on this clonotype: This may arise from a read error, as a much more abundant clone is one base away. The genes are TRBV11-1 and TRBJ2-5; TRBD2 aligns across 8 bases. The length of the CDR3 is 16 residues. Germline loops: CDR1 SGHAT, CDR2 FQDESV (reference sequence). CDR3 region: CASGLAPAGDGETQYF. Written as DNA, the CDR3 is TGTGCCAGCGGCTTAGCGCCAGCGGGAGACGGTGAGACCCAGTACTTC.

In regard to this clonotype: Just one base apart from a much larger clone, this may be a read error. The J gene is TRBJ2-5, the V gene TRBV11-2; D gene unclear. Trimming removed 5 bases from V and 6 bases from J, with 10 bases in between. This CDR3 comprises 12 residues. Germline V lookup: CDR1 SGHAT, CDR2 FQNNGV. The CDR3 nucleotides are TGTGCCAGCAGCATGACCGCGAAGACCCAGTACTTC. Translating gives CASSMTAKTQYF.

The V and J genes are TRBV6-1 and TRBJ2-7; 9 bases line up with TRBD2. This CDR3 has 13 residues. The V segment lost 6 bases and the J segment 3 bases; nucleotides outside the gene matches: 3. Germline V gives CDR1 MNHNS, CDR2 SASEGT. The CDR3 nucleotides are TGTGCCAGCAGCCCTAGCGGGAACTACGAGCAGTACTTC. This encodes CASSPSGNYEQYF.